This T cell receptor beta chain came from a study of blood T cells in healthy people across ages. Overall study context: T cells yielded about one barcoded beta molecule per two cells through template switching.

The sample holds a few counts of this clonotype. Antigen specificity is unknown. Study-wide findings and caveats: Higher naive T cell percentage went strongly together with higher TCR beta diversity.

Drawing of peripheral blood yielded about 9.6 milliliters from each donor. Next came a second PCR, run for roughly 7 to 12 cycles, which used a sample-barcoded 5' primer along with a J-beta primer mix. Via MiXCR, TCRdb re-called the 5' RACE reads, giving one row per CDR3 protein. The table lists about 840,000 distinct CDR3 sequences, 25% to 30% of them singletons. Germline V lookup: CDR1 SGHRS, CDR2 YFSETQ. Trimming took off 0 bases at V and 6 bases at J, with 13 bases between the two ends. This CDR3 has 15 residues. These data were likewise used in another study, on T cells of mothers and their children. That work contributes: Thymic selection molds TCR recombination output in much the same way for related pairs as for unrelated pairs.

This chain uses TRBV5-1 with TRBJ2-1; weak D call: TRBD1 (6 bases). What was sequenced was blood. This receptor was obtained from a woman between 35 and 50 years old in good health. The CDR3 region has the DNA TGCGCCAGCAGCTTGGACAGGGTGGGGATCAATGAGCAGTTCTTC. Encoded protein: CASSLDRVGINEQFF.